This note documents a single T cell receptor (beta chain) sequence. The data were taken from a study of blood T cell repertoires in COVID-19. Data came from immunoSEQ multiplex PCR; TCRdb stores just in-frame clones and leaves some out. The sample holds 350,000 or so clones, about 92% seen once. Trimming took off 1 base at V and 3 bases at J, with 10 bases between the two ends. CDR3 length: 14 amino acids. Germline V gene sequence: CDR1 SGHTS, CDR2 YDEGEE. The clonotype was recovered from a woman between 55 and 75 years old with COVID-19, enrolled during active disease. The chain combines TRBV5-8 with TRBJ1-2, with unresolved D. Sequencing was carried out using peripheral blood. This CDR3 reads CASSLLTVHYGYTF. The CDR3 coding sequence is TGTGCCAGCAGCTTGTTAACAGTGCACTATGGCTACACCTTC. Looking up the rest from reference TRBV5-8 and TRBJ1-2 gives the full variable domain: EAGVTQSPTHLIKTRGQQATLRCSPISGHTSVYWYQQALGLGLQFLLWYDEGEERNRGNFPPRFSGRQFPNYSSELNVNALELEDSALYLCASSLLTVHYGYTFGSGTRLTVV.